Given below is one TCR beta chain in context. Trimming removed 7 bases from V and 4 bases from J; junction bases left unmatched: 7. Per the germline V gene, CDR1 is MNHNS and CDR2 is SASEGT. CDR3 length: 14 amino acids. Naive CD4+ T cells were purified with Tregs depleted by CD25. From the 5' RACE reads, TCRdb called clonotypes with MiXCR, one entry per CDR3 protein. The data show about 54,000 distinct CDR3 sequences, with under 20% seen just once and roughly 2.4% held by the top ten. This chain links TRBV6-1 with TRBJ2-1; 7 nucleotides match TRBD2. This clonotype was obtained from a female donor with breast cancer. Sequencing was carried out using naive CD4+ T cells sorted from blood. The subset denotes: naive CD4+ T cells, CD4+CD45RA+CD25-. The CDR3 reads CASTLSGPYNEQFF. The CDR3 DNA sequence: TGTGCCAGCACCCTTAGCGGGCCTTACAATGAGCAGTTCTTC.